This entry lists 20 T cell receptor beta chains sequenced from one sample in a study of blood T cell repertoires in COVID-19. The method was immunoSEQ multiplex PCR; TCRdb's version includes in-frame clones alone and lacks a portion of them. Here the sample spans about 330,000 clones, around 90% being singletons. Sequenced material: PBMCs or T cells enriched from blood (not recorded which). The receptors were sampled from a man aged 25 to 40 who had recovered from COVID-19.

In DNA, the CDR3 is TGTGCCAGCAGCTTACGGGGGGGGAGCACAGATACGCAGTATTTT. It yields the protein CASSLRGGSTDTQYF. The J gene is TRBJ2-3, the V gene TRBV7-2, with 8 bases that match TRBD2. The CDR3 length is 15 residues. Looked up from germline, CDR1 is SGHTA and CDR2 is FQGNSA. The J segment lost 0 bases and the V segment lost 2 bases, leaving 1 base of the junction unmatched.

The rearrangement uses TRBV19 and TRBJ1-5; tentatively, D is TRBD1 (6 bases). The V end lost 1 base, the J end lost 0 bases, and 13 bases lay between the germline ends. The germline V gene has CDR1 LNHDA and CDR2 SQIVND (reference sequence). The CDR3 is 17 amino acids. CDR3 region: CASSIVGTPNSNQPQHF. In nucleotides, the CDR3 is TGTGCCAGTAGTATAGTCGGGACACCTAATAGCAATCAGCCCCAGCATTTT.

The V gene is TRBV7-9, the J gene TRBJ2-1; 14 bases are shared with TRBD2. This CDR3 region has 15 residues. Germline assignment: CDR1 SEHNR and CDR2 FQNEAQ (reference sequence). The trim removed 6 bases at V and 8 bases at J, leaving 6 bases unmatched. Here the CDR3 reads CASRVTSGGAYEQFF. As DNA, the CDR3 is TGTGCCAGCAGGGTGACTAGCGGGGGGGCCTATGAGCAGTTCTTC.

The rearrangement joins TRBV5-8 to TRBJ2-7, with 9 bases identical to TRBD2. CDR3 length: 15 amino acids. The germline V gene has CDR1 SGHTS and CDR2 YDEGEE. The V and J ends lost 0 bases and 6 bases, in that order; junction bases with no gene match: 7. The DNA of the CDR3 is TGTGCCAGCAGCTTGGTACCTAGCGGGGTGGGCGAGCAGTACTTC. Its protein is CASSLVPSGVGEQYF.

The chain employs TRBV30 and TRBJ1-6; D perhaps matches TRBD1 (6 bases). This CDR3 is built from 14 residues. Trimming removed 3 bases at V and 10 bases at J, with 16 bases between. Germline assignment: CDR1 GTSNPN and CDR2 SVGIG (reference sequence). The DNA of the CDR3 is TGTGCCTGGAGATACGCAGGGGAAGGGTCACCCCTCCACTTT. This encodes CAWRYAGEGSPLHF.

The genes are TRBV12-1 and TRBJ1-5; TRBD1 was called by the table and not checked on the DNA. TRBV12-1 is recorded as a pseudogene. CDR3 size: 15 residues. The CDR3 nucleotides are TGTGCCAGCAGTGGGACAGGTCGAAGCAATCAGCCCCAGCATTTT. Translating it yields CASSGTGRSNQPQHF.

This chain links TRBV27 with TRBJ1-1; tentative D call: TRBD1 (6 bases). This CDR3 is built from 14 residues. The ends were cut back, 3 bases at V and 5 bases at J, with 13 bases in the middle. From germline, CDR1 is MNHEY and CDR2 SMNVEV (reference sequence). The CDR3 bases are TGTGCCAGCAGTTTGGGACAAACGGGGACTGAAGCTTTCTTT. Translating gives CASSLGQTGTEAFF.

The chain recombines TRBV5-1 with TRBJ1-5, with D maybe TRBD1 (5 bases). In germline, CDR1 is SGHRS, CDR2 YFSETQ. CDR3 length: 13 residues. Trimming stripped 4 bases from V and 7 bases from J, with 12 bases between. DNA for the CDR3: TGCGCCAGCAGCCCTGGGGGGGAACAGCCCCAGCATTTT. Translation: CASSPGGEQPQHF. The variable domain in full, with the rest retrieved from reference TRBV5-1 and TRBJ1-5, is KAGVTQTPRYLIKTRGQQVTLSCSPISGHRSVSWYQQTPGQGLQFLFEYFSETQRNKGNFPGRFSGRQFSNSRSEMNVSTLELGDSALYLCASSPGGEQPQHFGDGTRLSIL.

The CDR3 here is CSARENGDTF. The CDR3 bases are TGCAGTGCTAGAGAAAACGGGGACACCTTC. J is TRBJ1-2 and V is TRBV20-1; D is unresolved. This CDR3 comprises 10 residues. The V gene lost 0 bases and the J gene lost 12 bases, with 8 bases spanning the gap. From germline, CDR1 is DFQATT and CDR2 SNEGSKA (reference sequence).

The chain carries TRBV27 and TRBJ2-1; weak D call: TRBD1 (6 bases). The germline V gene encodes CDR1 MNHEY and CDR2 SMNVEV (reference sequence). The CDR3 is 17 residues long. Trimming removed 3 bases at V and 3 bases at J, with 18 bases between. CDR3 protein: CASSFIRSGRGYNEQFF. CDR3 DNA: TGTGCCAGCAGTTTTATCAGGTCCGGCAGGGGCTACAATGAGCAGTTCTTC.

The V call is TRBV7-8, the J call TRBJ2-5; TRBD2 matches 12 bases. V was pared by 0 bases and J by 0 bases, with 8 bases of the junction left unmatched. The CDR3 covers 19 residues. Looked up from germline, CDR1 is SGHVS and CDR2 is FQNEAQ. The CDR3 nucleotides are TGTGCCAGCAGCTTAGCGCTAGCGGGGGGGACTATCTACCAAGAGACCCAGTACTTC. Its protein product is CASSLALAGGTIYQETQYF.

The chain links TRBV18 to TRBJ1-4; D is unclear. This CDR3 contains 15 residues. Germline CDR1 reads KGHSH; CDR2 reads LQKENI. V shed 2 bases and J shed 3 bases, with 10 bases lying between them. Here the CDR3 reads CASSPSKTANEKLFF. CDR3 coding DNA: TGTGCCAGCTCACCATCGAAGACTGCTAATGAAAAACTGTTTTTT.

Only one count was recorded for this clone. In DNA, the CDR3 is TGTGCCAGCAGCAACACCCCCGCGAACACTGAAGCTTTCTTT. Translation: CASSNTPANTEAFF. V and J are TRBV7-9 and TRBJ1-1; D gene unclear. Germline V gene sequence: CDR1 SEHNR, CDR2 FQNEAQ (reference sequence). Trimming cost V 5 bases and J 1 base, with 11 bases left between them. The CDR3 covers 14 residues.

The rearrangement uses TRBV27 and TRBJ2-1, with TRBD1 matching 9 bases. The V segment lost 6 bases and the J segment 3 bases; nucleotides outside the gene matches: 9. Germline V gives CDR1 MNHEY, CDR2 SMNVEV (reference sequence). This CDR3 region has 16 residues. CDR3 residues: CASRTSGTGIYNEQFF. The CDR3 nucleotides read TGTGCCAGCAGAACCTCCGGGACAGGGATCTACAATGAGCAGTTCTTC.

The rearrangement joins TRBV6-5 to TRBJ2-2; D remains ambiguous. Per the germline V gene, CDR1 is MNHEY and CDR2 is SVGAGI. This CDR3 contains 16 residues. The V end lost 1 base, the J end lost 0 bases, and 9 bases lay between the germline ends. The CDR3 DNA reads as TGTGCCAGCAGTTACTTAAAGCATACGAACACCGGGGAGCTGTTTTTT. Translating gives CASSYLKHTNTGELFF.

The chain uses TRBV4-1 and TRBJ2-5, with D perhaps TRBD2 (6 bases). V was shortened by 4 bases and J by 3 bases, with 12 bases between the two germline ends. The CDR3 length is 14 residues. Germline V gene lookup returns CDR1 MGHRA and CDR2 YSYEKL. In DNA, the CDR3 is TGCGCCAGCAGCCCTAGATCGGGGGAAGAGACCCAGTACTTC. This gives the protein CASSPRSGEETQYF.

This rearrangement joins TRBV13 to TRBJ1-2; D might be TRBD1 (6 bases). V shed 3 bases and J shed 4 bases, with 6 bases lying between them. The CDR3 has 12 residues. Germline loops: CDR1 PRHDT, CDR2 FYEKMQ (reference sequence). The CDR3 bases are TGTGCCAGCAGCTTGACAGGCTATGGCTACACCTTC. As protein: CASSLTGYGYTF.

The chain is built from TRBV6-5 and TRBJ1-2; 11 nucleotides match TRBD1. V lost 8 bases and J lost 3; bases outside the gene matches: 5. CDR1 is MNHEY, CDR2 SVGAGI, per germline. There are 14 residues in the CDR3. The DNA of the CDR3 is TGTGCCAGCGGAAGGACAGGGGGCCACTATGGCTACACCTTC. The encoded protein is CASGRTGGHYGYTF.

V gene TRBV7-9 combines with J gene TRBJ2-3, with 10 bases identical to TRBD1. Losses at the gene ends were 2 bases for V and 3 bases for J; bases not matched to a gene: 8. Germline CDR1 SEHNR, CDR2 FQNEAQ (reference sequence). This CDR3 contains 17 residues. For the CDR3, the DNA is TGTGCCAGCAGCTTAATCCCCGGGACAGGGGCTACAGATACGCAGTATTTT. It translates to CASSLIPGTGATDTQYF.

This clone has only one observation. The genes are TRBV30 and TRBJ1-6; D unresolved. V shed 1 base and J shed 6 bases, with 7 bases lying between them. The germline gives CDR1 GTSNPN, CDR2 SVGIG (reference sequence). The CDR3 contains 13 residues. DNA of the CDR3: TGTGCCTGGAGTGGGGCACTTAATTCACCCCTCCACTTT. Translated: CAWSGALNSPLHF.